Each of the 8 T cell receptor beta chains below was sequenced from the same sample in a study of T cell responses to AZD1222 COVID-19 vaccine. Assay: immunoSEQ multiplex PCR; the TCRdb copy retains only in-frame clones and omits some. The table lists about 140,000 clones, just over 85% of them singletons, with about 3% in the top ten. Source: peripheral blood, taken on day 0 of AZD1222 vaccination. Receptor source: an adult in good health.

The CDR3 loop reads CASSDRAETGELFF. The CDR3 coding sequence is TGTGCCAGCTCGGACAGGGCCGAGACCGGGGAGCTGTTTTTT. V and J are TRBV27 and TRBJ2-2; TRBD1 agrees at 8 bases. The CDR3 totals 14 residues. CDR1 is MNHEY and CDR2 is SMNVEV in the germline V gene (reference sequence). V was clipped by 8 bases and J by 5 bases; unmatched bases: 7.

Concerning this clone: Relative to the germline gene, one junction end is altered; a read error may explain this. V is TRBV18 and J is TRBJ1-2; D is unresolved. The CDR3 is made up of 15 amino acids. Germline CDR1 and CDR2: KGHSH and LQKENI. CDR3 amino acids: CASSPDEGVNSGYTF. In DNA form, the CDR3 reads TGTGCCAGCTCACCTGATGAAGGAGTCAACTCTGGCTACACCTTC.

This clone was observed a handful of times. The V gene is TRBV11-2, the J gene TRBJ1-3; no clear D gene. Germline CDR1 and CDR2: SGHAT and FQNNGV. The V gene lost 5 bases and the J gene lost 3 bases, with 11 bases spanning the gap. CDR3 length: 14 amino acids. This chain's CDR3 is CASSPPGLGNTIYF. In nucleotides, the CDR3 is TGTGCCAGCAGCCCCCCCGGTCTTGGAAACACCATATATTTT.

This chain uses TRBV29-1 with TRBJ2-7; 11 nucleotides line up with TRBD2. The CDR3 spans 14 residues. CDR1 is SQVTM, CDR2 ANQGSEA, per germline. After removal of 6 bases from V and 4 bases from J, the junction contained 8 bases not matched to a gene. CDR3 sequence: CSVISGRAWYEQYF. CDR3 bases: TGCAGCGTGATTAGCGGGAGGGCATGGTACGAGCAGTACTTC.

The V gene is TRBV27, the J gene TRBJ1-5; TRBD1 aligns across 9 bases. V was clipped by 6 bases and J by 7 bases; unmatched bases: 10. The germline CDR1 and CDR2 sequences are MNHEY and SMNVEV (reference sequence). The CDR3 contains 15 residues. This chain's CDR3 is CASRQGAGTGQPQHF. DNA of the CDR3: TGTGCCAGCAGACAGGGGGCGGGCACTGGGCAGCCCCAGCATTTT.

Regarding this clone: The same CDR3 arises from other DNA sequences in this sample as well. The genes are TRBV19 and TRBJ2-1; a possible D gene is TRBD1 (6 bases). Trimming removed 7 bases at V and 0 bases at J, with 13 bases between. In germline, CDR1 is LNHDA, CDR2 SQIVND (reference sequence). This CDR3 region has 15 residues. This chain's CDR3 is CASNPDRSSYNEQFF. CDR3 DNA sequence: TGTGCCAGTAACCCCGACAGGAGCTCCTACAATGAGCAGTTCTTC.

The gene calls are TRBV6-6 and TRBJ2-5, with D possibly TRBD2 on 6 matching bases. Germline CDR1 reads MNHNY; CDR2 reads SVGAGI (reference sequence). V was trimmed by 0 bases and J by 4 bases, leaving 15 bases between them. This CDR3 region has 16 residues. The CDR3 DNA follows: TGTGCCAGCAGTTACTCCGTTGGGTCGGGAGTAGAGACCCAGTACTTC. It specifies CASSYSVGSGVETQYF.

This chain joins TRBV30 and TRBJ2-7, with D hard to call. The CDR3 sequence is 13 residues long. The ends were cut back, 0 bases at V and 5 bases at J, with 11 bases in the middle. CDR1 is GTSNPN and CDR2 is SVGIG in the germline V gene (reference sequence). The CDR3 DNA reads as TGTGCCTGGAGTGTACTTTTGAGTGACGAGCAGTACTTC. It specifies CAWSVLLSDEQYF.